These 25 T cell receptor beta chains share one sample of origin, sequenced in a study of TIL therapy for anti-PD-1-resistant metastatic lung cancer. This was the immunoSEQ v3 assay. Profiled with immunoSEQ multiplex PCR; TCRdb holds only in-frame clones, not every one. The table has about 52,000 clones, 79% seen once. Time point noted: pre-treatment sample, taken before nivolumab and TIL therapy. The input for sequencing was blood, taken at baseline. The receptors here all came from a woman between 30 and 79 years old with non-small cell lung cancer.

The chain employs TRBV6-5 and TRBJ1-1; no definite D call. V shed 1 base and J shed 1 base, with 7 bases lying between them. Looked up from germline, CDR1 is MNHEY and CDR2 is SVGAGI. The CDR3 spans 14 residues. This CDR3 reads CASSYWTKNTEAFF. In DNA, the CDR3 is TGTGCCAGCAGTTACTGGACTAAGAACACTGAAGCTTTCTTT.

V usage is TRBV18 and J usage is TRBJ1-1, with 8 bases matching TRBD1. Germline values: CDR1 KGHSH, CDR2 LQKENI. The CDR3 consists of 16 residues. Losses at the gene ends were 3 bases for V and 3 bases for J; bases not matched to a gene: 9. This CDR3 reads CASSPPTGVGDTEAFF. The CDR3 DNA sequence: TGTGCCAGCTCACCTCCGACAGGGGTAGGAGACACTGAAGCTTTCTTT.

This clone has just one count. The rearrangement links TRBV6-5 to TRBJ1-2, with D possibly being TRBD1 (5 bases). V lost 5 bases to trimming and J lost 6 bases, with 10 bases between them. This CDR3 comprises 12 residues. CDR1 and CDR2 (germline): MNHEY, SVGAGI. The CDR3 DNA reads as TGTGCCAGCAGTACCCCAGGGAATGGCTACACCTTC. Its protein is CASSTPGNGYTF.

The chain has TRBV11-2 and TRBJ2-3; 14 bases match TRBD2. Germline V gene lookup returns CDR1 SGHAT and CDR2 FQNNGV. There are 18 residues in the CDR3. V lost 4 bases, J lost 5 bases, and 11 bases stayed unmatched. CDR3 amino acids: CASSYPGLAGVFGDTQYF. The CDR3 nucleotides read TGTGCCAGCAGCTACCCGGGACTAGCGGGAGTATTCGGAGATACGCAGTATTTT.

The rearrangement uses TRBV7-9 and TRBJ2-3, with 9 bases that match TRBD1. V gave up 3 bases and J gave up 3 bases; unmatched junction bases: 4. The CDR3 contains 15 residues. The germline gives CDR1 SEHNR, CDR2 FQNEAQ (reference sequence). The DNA of the CDR3 is TGTGCCAGCAGCTTGGGGGACAGGGTAACAGATACGCAGTATTTT. Encoded protein: CASSLGDRVTDTQYF.

The genes are TRBV7-7 and TRBJ2-2; a weak D match, TRBD2 (6 bases). This CDR3 contains 13 residues. The germline gives CDR1 SSHAT, CDR2 FNYEAQ (reference sequence). V lost 4 bases to trimming and J lost 6 bases, with 9 bases between them. In DNA, the CDR3 is TGTGCCAGCAGCTCCAGGGAGGCCGGGGAGCTGTTTTTT. Translated, it gives CASSSREAGELFF.

The chain is built from TRBV6-6 and TRBJ2-7; D perhaps matches TRBD2 (6 bases). The V gene lost 6 bases and the J gene lost 0 bases, with 12 bases spanning the gap. Germline lookup yields CDR1 MNHNY and CDR2 SVGAGI (reference sequence). This CDR3 comprises 14 residues. CDR3 residues: CASRQRRDSYEQYF. In DNA, the CDR3 is TGTGCCAGCAGACAACGGCGGGACTCCTACGAGCAGTACTTC.

This chain connects TRBV28 to TRBJ1-3; D remains ambiguous. Trimming removed 3 bases from V and 0 bases from J, with 9 bases in between. This CDR3 has 15 amino acids. Germline lookup yields CDR1 MDHEN and CDR2 SYDVKM. The CDR3 sequence is CASSFGSTSGNTIYF. In nucleotides, the CDR3 is TGTGCCAGCAGTTTCGGCAGCACCTCTGGAAACACCATATATTTT.

This CDR3 is CASSYSGGRENSPLHF. Written as DNA, the CDR3 is TGTGCCAGCAGTTACTCCGGGGGCAGGGAAAATTCACCCCTCCACTTT. This chain joins TRBV6-5 and TRBJ1-6, with a weak D call TRBD1 (6 bases). V lost 0 bases to trimming and J lost 7 bases, with 13 bases between them. Per germline, CDR1 MNHEY and CDR2 SVGAGI. The length of the CDR3 is 16 residues.

The chain uses TRBV7-8 and TRBJ2-7; 9 nucleotides line up with TRBD2. CDR3 length: 14 residues. The V and J ends lost 5 bases and 2 bases, in that order; junction bases with no gene match: 4. Germline V CDR1 and CDR2: SGHVS, FQNEAQ. CDR3 in amino acids: CASSPLAGPYEQYF. CDR3 nucleotides: TGTGCCAGCAGCCCGCTAGCGGGACCCTACGAGCAGTACTTC.

The rearrangement joins TRBV4-1 to TRBJ2-1; TRBD2 matches at 12 bases. Germline loops: CDR1 MGHRA, CDR2 YSYEKL. This CDR3 has 18 residues. V shed 2 bases, J shed 4 bases, and the junction held 9 bases outside the gene matches. Written as DNA, the CDR3 is TGCGCCAGCAGCCAAACACCGGGACTAGCGGGTTCATACAATGAGCAGTTCTTC. Encoded protein: CASSQTPGLAGSYNEQFF.

This clone has more than one count but fewer than ten. The genes are TRBV10-3 and TRBJ2-7; TRBD2 might be the D (5 bases). This CDR3 has 14 amino acids. Germline lookup yields CDR1 ENHRY and CDR2 SYGVKD. Trimming took 5 bases from V and 2 from J, leaving 13 bases between them. CDR3 amino acids: CAISSWRVPYEQYF. The CDR3 DNA follows: TGTGCCATCAGTAGTTGGCGGGTGCCCTACGAGCAGTACTTC.

This clone was seen only once. The chain carries TRBV6-5 and TRBJ1-3; D call uncertain. The CDR3 extends over 15 amino acids. Looked up from germline, CDR1 is MNHEY and CDR2 is SVGAGI. Trimming removed 2 bases from V and 1 base from J, with 9 bases in between. CDR3: CASSYKGGSGNTIYF. In DNA form, the CDR3 reads TGTGCCAGCAGTTACAAAGGCGGTTCTGGAAACACCATATATTTT.

This clone was seen just once. V gene TRBV19 combines with J gene TRBJ2-1, with a weak D call TRBD1 (5 bases). This CDR3 is 15 amino acids long. Trimming removed 4 bases from V and 6 bases from J, with 16 bases in between. Germline lookup yields CDR1 LNHDA and CDR2 SQIVND (reference sequence). CDR3 sequence (DNA): TGTGCCAGTAGTACCCATGAAGATCAGGGCAATGAGCAGTTCTTC. It is translated as CASSTHEDQGNEQFF.

This sequence joins TRBV4-3 and TRBJ1-4; no definite D call. This CDR3 comprises 17 residues. The V gene lost 1 base and the J gene lost 3 bases, with 15 bases spanning the gap. CDR1 and CDR2 (germline): LGHNA, YSLEER. Here the CDR3 reads CASSQGTLGNSNEKLFF. In DNA form, the CDR3 reads TGCGCCAGCAGCCAAGGTACGCTGGGGAACTCTAATGAAAAACTGTTTTTT.

The V call is TRBV7-9, the J call TRBJ1-1; 8 positions agree with TRBD1. The V gene end was trimmed by 5 bases and the J gene end by 3 bases; junction bases not matched to a gene: 5. The CDR3 is made up of 14 amino acids. In germline, CDR1 is SEHNR, CDR2 FQNEAQ (reference sequence). The CDR3 bases are TGTGCCAGCAGCCTACAGGGGGGCGACACTGAAGCTTTCTTT. Protein: CASSLQGGDTEAFF. Variable domain in full (rest from reference TRBV7-9 and TRBJ1-1): DTGVSQNPRHKITKRGQNVTFRCDPISEHNRLYWYRQTLGQGPEFLTYFQNEAQLEKSRLLSDRFSAERPKGSFSTLEIQRTEQGDSAMYLCASSLQGGDTEAFFGQGTRLTVV.

V usage is TRBV6-5 and J usage is TRBJ2-7; a weak D match, TRBD2 (5 bases). Germline V gene sequence: CDR1 MNHEY, CDR2 SVGAGI. V was shortened by 8 bases and J by 5 bases, with 13 bases between the two germline ends. This CDR3 region has 12 residues. CDR3 in DNA: TGTGCCAGCTGGAGGCAGGAAGACGAGCAGTACTTC. Protein product: CASWRQEDEQYF.

The chain joins TRBV19 to TRBJ1-5; D possibly corresponds to TRBD1 (5 bases). Trimming stripped 3 bases from V and 1 base from J, with 13 bases between. Germline CDR1 reads LNHDA; CDR2 reads SQIVND (reference sequence). This CDR3 is 16 amino acids long. CDR3 DNA: TGTGCCAGTAGTATCGAGGGTCAGGGAAGCAATCAGCCCCAGCATTTT. Protein product: CASSIEGQGSNQPQHF.

This clone came up once. The CDR3 sequence is CATDLDRAGYYGYTF. The CDR3 coding sequence is TGTGCCACCGACCTCGACAGGGCAGGGTACTATGGCTACACCTTC. The chain joins TRBV28 to TRBJ1-2; 7 bases are shared with TRBD1. V trimming: 10 bases; J trimming: 3 bases; junction bases outside the gene matches: 14. The CDR3 covers 15 residues. The germline V gene encodes CDR1 MDHEN and CDR2 SYDVKM.

This clone was counted between two and nine times. The chain is built from TRBV4-2 and TRBJ2-7; 7 bases map to TRBD2. The CDR3 runs to 16 residues. Per germline, CDR1 LGHNA and CDR2 YNFKEQ. The J segment lost 6 bases and the V segment lost 0 bases, leaving 11 bases of the junction unmatched. The CDR3 sequence is CASSQDLTAGSGEQYF. The CDR3 bases are TGTGCCAGCAGCCAAGATCTAACAGCGGGATCAGGCGAGCAGTACTTC.

This chain connects TRBV6-1 to TRBJ2-5; D gene unclear. The CDR3 is 10 residues long. Germline V gene data show CDR1 as MNHNS and CDR2 as SASEGT. Trimming took off 6 bases at V and 7 bases at J, with 6 bases between the two ends. The CDR3 loop reads CASSSGTQYF. The CDR3 region has the DNA TGTGCCAGCAGCTCTGGGACCCAGTACTTC.

The J gene is TRBJ2-1, the V gene TRBV13, with 11 bases fitting TRBD1. Looked up from germline, CDR1 is PRHDT and CDR2 is FYEKMQ (reference sequence). The CDR3 extends over 14 amino acids. V lost 3 bases to trimming and J lost 10 bases; unmatched junction nucleotides: 5. CDR3 loop: CASSFGQGAWEQFF. The DNA of the CDR3 is TGTGCCAGCAGCTTTGGACAGGGGGCTTGGGAGCAGTTCTTC.

The genes are TRBV7-6 and TRBJ2-2; 7 nucleotides match TRBD1. V dropped 10 bases and J dropped 3; count of bases not matched to a gene: 8. The germline CDR1 and CDR2 sequences are SGHVS and FNYEAQ. The CDR3 runs 14 residues. Written as DNA, the CDR3 is TGTGCCACACTACAGGGGCGGGACACCGGGGAGCTGTTTTTT. Translated, it gives CATLQGRDTGELFF.

The genes are TRBV5-6 and TRBJ1-1; TRBD1 agrees at 7 bases. V lost 1 base, J lost 2 bases, and 5 bases stayed unmatched. The CDR3 spans 15 residues. Germline V gene sequence: CDR1 SGHDT, CDR2 YYEEEE. CDR3 sequence: CASSLTGTANTEAFF. Written as DNA, the CDR3 is TGTGCCAGCAGCTTGACAGGGACAGCAAACACTGAAGCTTTCTTT.

This chain uses TRBV6-1 with TRBJ1-3, with a possible D match to TRBD1 (5 bases). V gave up 3 bases and J gave up 4 bases, with 13 bases separating them. Germline CDR1 MNHNS, CDR2 SASEGT. The length of the CDR3 is 15 residues. In nucleotides, the CDR3 is TGTGCCAGCAGTGAGACCATGACAGAGGGAAACACCATATATTTT. Encoded protein: CASSETMTEGNTIYF.